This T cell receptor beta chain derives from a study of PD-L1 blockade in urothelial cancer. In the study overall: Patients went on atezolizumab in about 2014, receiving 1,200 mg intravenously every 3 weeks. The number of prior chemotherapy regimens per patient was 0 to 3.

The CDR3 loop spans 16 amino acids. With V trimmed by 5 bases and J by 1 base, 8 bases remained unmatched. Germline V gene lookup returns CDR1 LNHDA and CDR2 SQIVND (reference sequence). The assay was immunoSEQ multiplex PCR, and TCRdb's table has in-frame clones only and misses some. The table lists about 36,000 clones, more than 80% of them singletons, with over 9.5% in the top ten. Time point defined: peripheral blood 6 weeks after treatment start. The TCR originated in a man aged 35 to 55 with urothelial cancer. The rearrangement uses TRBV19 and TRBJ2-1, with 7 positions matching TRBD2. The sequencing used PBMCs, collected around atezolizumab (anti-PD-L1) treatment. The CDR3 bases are TGTGCCAGTAGTGGCGGGAGTGTGTGGTCCTACAATGAGCAGTTCTTC. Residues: CASSGGSVWSYNEQFF.